A selection of T cell receptor beta chains follows, all from one sample in a study of beta chain features in type 1 diabetes. Sequenced by immunoSEQ multiplex PCR; TCRdb stores in-frame clones only, minus some. The data contain about 160,000 clones, almost 8% of them seen just once; the ten biggest clones take up around 0.5%. Sequenced material: central memory CD4+ T cells from blood. The receptors come from a man younger than 35 with type 1 diabetes. The CDR3 runs from the conserved cysteine through the conserved F or W.

v_gene,CDR3aa
TRBV19,CASSRDRAYSNQPQHF
TRBV7-2,CASSPRQQGAYGYTF
TRBV5-4,CASSLGLAGGETQYF
TRBV7-9,CASSLGQGSEKLFF
TRBV13,CATSNDIYNEQFF
TRBV9,CASSTGDRMTYGYTF
TRBV30,CAWSPNLGDEQFF
TRBV28,CASSHNQVSPQYF
TRBV27,CASSSGQGASGANVLTF
TRBV5-1,CASSQGSRLTEAFF
TRBV4-3,CASSRARTGEAASPLHF
TRBV29-1,CSAGLISYNEQFF
TRBV29-1,CSVSENENTEAFF
TRBV6-1,CATGGLRAQYF
TRBV27,CASSSGAYSNQPQHF
TRBV28,CASSPNTRTEQYF
TRBV28,CASIRSGASYEQYF
TRBV5-4,CASSPGTSFDEQFF
TRBV5-4,CASSQLWTVGPGEQYF
TRBV5-1,CASSLAGDVGYEQYF
TRBV2,CASKGTSAGIEQFF
TRBV5-4,CASSFGTRDEQYF
TRBV7-7,CASSLERSFQGSGELFF
TRBV30,CAWTPSAGLNEQFF
TRBV28,CASSFGAGDAWEQYF
TRBV28,CATRRGQVNSPLHF
TRBV6-5,CASSTGPGTYEQYF
TRBV28,CASSRGINEQFF
TRBV15,CATSREGTPGWDTQYF
TRBV14,CASSQVSGGSTEAFF
TRBV6-6,CASSHGQGGYEQYF
TRBV5-4,CASSKPRGMGETQYF
TRBV5-1,CASSLNREETQYF
TRBV5-4,CASSFDRGEQYF
TRBV4-1,CASSQGWGRTGELFF
TRBV2,CATKQGEATEAFF
TRBV5-1,CASSFLAGVGGELFF
TRBV2,CASSTGVYNEQFF
TRBV27,CASTPKGTSGRGETQYF
TRBV5-1,CASSLGREREQFF
TRBV30,CAWSRGNQPQHF
TRBV6-8,CASSYSRQGMNTGELFF
TRBV5-1,CASSRDSSTEQYF
TRBV4-2,CASSQPAGGTNTGELFF
TRBV27,CATSRSGIRNEQFF
TRBV27,CASSPGQIQETQYF
TRBV7-2,CASSLSASGGQETQYF
TRBV29-1,CSVPPGWRDGTQYF
TRBV29-1,CSVYGQGSTDTQYF
TRBV7-2,CASSRDRGLYNEQFF